This TCR beta chain appears in the sequencing data of a study of identical twins. The donors were all healthy and Caucasian. A few counts support this clonotype. What it binds is unknown. Study findings and constraints: Fewer insertions were carried by abundant cord blood beta clonotypes, but none was seen in memory repertoires.

cDNA carried unique molecular identifiers, and a universal primer site was added by template switching. TCRdb reprocessed the 5' RACE reads via MiXCR and lists one record per CDR3 protein. The top ten hold under 6.5% of the sample, which has roughly 240,000 distinct CDR3 sequences, 7.5% seen once. This CDR3 has 16 amino acids. Trimming at V came to 5 bases and at J to 2 bases, leaving 11 bases not matched to a gene. Germline CDR1 and CDR2: ENHRY and SYGVKD. This sample also belongs to another study, concerning yellow fever vaccine responses in identical twins.

The sequence came from a young woman in good health. This chain joins TRBV10-3 and TRBJ2-7; 8 positions agree with TRBD2. The sample consisted of CD8+ T cells sorted from blood. CDR3 in DNA: TGTGCCATCAGTACCCCCCGGGAGGGCCTTCCCTACGAGCAGTACTTC. It translates to CAISTPREGLPYEQYF.